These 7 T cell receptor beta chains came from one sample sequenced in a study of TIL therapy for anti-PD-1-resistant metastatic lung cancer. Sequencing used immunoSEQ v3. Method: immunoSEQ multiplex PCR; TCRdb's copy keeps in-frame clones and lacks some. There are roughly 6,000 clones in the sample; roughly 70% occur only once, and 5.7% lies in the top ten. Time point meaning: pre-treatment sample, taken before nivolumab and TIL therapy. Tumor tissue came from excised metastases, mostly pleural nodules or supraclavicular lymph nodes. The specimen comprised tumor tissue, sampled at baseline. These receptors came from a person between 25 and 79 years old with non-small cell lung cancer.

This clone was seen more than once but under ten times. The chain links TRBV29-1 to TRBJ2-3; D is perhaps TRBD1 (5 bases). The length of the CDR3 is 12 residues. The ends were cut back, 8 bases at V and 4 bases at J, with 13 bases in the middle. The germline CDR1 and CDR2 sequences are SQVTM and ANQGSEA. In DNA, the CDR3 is TGCAGCTTCCGACAGTCCGCAGATACGCAGTATTTT. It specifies CSFRQSADTQYF.

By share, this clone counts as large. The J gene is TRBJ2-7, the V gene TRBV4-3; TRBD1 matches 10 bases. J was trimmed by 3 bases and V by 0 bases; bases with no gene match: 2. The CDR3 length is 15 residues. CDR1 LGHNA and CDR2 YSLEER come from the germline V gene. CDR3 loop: CASSQEDRGDYEQYF. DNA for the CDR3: TGCGCCAGCAGCCAAGAGGACAGGGGGGACTACGAGCAGTACTTC.

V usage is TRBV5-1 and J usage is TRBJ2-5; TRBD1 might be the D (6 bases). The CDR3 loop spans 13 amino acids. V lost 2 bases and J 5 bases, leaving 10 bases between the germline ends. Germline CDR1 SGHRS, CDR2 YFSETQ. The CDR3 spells CASSLQGAETQYF. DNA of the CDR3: TGCGCCAGCAGCTTACAGGGCGCGGAGACCCAGTACTTC.

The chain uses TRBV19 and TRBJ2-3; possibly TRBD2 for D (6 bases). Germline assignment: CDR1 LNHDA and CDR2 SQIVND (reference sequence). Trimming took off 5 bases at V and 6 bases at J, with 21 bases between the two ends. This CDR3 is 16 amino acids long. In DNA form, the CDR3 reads TGTGCCAGTAGTCTCACCGCGGTGCGGGATGCGGATACGCAGTATTTT. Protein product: CASSLTAVRDADTQYF.

CDR3 nucleotides: TGTGCCAGCAGTGAAGCGCTTCATGAGGGGGCTAACGAGCAGTACTTC. Its translation is CASSEALHEGANEQYF. The V gene is TRBV2, the J gene TRBJ2-7; 7 bases match TRBD1. The CDR3 sequence is 16 residues long. Trimming took 0 bases from V and 5 from J; bases not matched to a gene: 10. The V gene's germline CDR1 is SNHLY and CDR2 FYNNEI. The full variable domain, with the rest looked up from reference TRBV2 and TRBJ2-7, is EPEVTQTPSHQVTQMGQEVILRCVPISNHLYFYWYRQILGQKVEFLVSFYNNEISEKSEIFDDQFSVERPDGSNFTLKIRSTKLEDSAMYFCASSEALHEGANEQYFGPGTRLTVT.

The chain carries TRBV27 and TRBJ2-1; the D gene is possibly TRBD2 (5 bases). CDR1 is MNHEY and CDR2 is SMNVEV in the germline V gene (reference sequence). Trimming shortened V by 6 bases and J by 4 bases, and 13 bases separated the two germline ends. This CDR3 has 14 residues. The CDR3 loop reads CASSPGVGYNEQFF. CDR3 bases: TGTGCCAGCAGCCCCGGGGTCGGTTACAATGAGCAGTTCTTC.

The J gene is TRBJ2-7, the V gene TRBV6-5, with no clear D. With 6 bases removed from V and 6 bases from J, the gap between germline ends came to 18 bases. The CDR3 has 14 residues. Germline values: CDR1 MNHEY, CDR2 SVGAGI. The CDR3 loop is CASSTIGISGEQYF. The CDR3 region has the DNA TGTGCCAGCAGCACCATCGGCATATCTGGCGAGCAGTACTTC.